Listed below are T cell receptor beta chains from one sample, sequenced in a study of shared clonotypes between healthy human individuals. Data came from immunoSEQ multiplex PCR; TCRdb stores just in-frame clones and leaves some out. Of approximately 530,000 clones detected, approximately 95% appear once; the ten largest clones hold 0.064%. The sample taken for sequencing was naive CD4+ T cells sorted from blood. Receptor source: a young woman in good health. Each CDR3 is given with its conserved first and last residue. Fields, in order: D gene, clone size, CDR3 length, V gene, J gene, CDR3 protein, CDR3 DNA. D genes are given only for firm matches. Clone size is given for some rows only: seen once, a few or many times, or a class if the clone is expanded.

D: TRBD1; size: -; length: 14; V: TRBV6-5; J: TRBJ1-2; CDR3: CASRSQTGFYGYTF; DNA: TGTGCCAGCAGATCTCAGACAGGGTTCTATGGCTACACCTTC
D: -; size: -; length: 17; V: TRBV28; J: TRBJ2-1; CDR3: CASSPSTYSRSGNEQFF; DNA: TGTGCCAGCAGTCCCTCCACGTATAGCAGATCCGGCAATGAGCAGTTCTTC
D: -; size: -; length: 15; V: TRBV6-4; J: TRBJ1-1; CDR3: CASSRLAGMNTEAFF; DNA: TGTGCCAGCAGTAGACTGGCAGGAATGAACACTGAAGCTTTCTTT
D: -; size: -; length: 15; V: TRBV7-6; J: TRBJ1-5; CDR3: CASSLMTGQNQPQHF; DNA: TGTGCCAGCAGCTTAATGACTGGACAGAATCAGCCCCAGCATTTT
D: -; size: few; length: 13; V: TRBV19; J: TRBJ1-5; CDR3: CASSVAFNQPQHF; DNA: TGTGCCAGTAGTGTGGCATTCAATCAGCCCCAGCATTTT
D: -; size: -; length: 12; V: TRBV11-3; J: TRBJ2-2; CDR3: CASSLPTGELFF; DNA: TGTGCCAGCAGCTTACCCACCGGGGAGCTGTTTTTT
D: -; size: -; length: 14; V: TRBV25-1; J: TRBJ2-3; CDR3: CASRGPLSTDTQYF; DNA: TGTGCCAGCAGGGGGCCCCTTAGCACAGATACGCAGTATTTT
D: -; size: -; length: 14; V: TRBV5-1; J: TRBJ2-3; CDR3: CASSPLIDTDTQYF; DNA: TGCGCCAGCAGTCCACTTATCGACACAGATACGCAGTATTTT
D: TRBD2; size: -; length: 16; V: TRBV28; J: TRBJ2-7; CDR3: CASSLPLAGLHYEQYF; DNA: TGTGCCAGCAGTTTACCCCTAGCGGGACTCCACTACGAGCAGTACTTC
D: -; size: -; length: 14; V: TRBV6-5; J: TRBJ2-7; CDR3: CASSYSDRTYEQYF; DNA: TGTGCCAGCAGTTACTCCGACAGGACCTACGAGCAGTACTTC
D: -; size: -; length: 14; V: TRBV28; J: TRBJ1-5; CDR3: CASSLVDSNQPQHF; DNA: TGTGCCAGCAGTTTAGTAGATAGCAATCAGCCCCAGCATTTT
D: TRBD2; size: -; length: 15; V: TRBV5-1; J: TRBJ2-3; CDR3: CASSSTSGSTDTQYF; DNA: TGCGCCAGCAGCTCCACTAGCGGTAGCACAGATACGCAGTATTTT
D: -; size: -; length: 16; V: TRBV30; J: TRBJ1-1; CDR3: CAWRVGPVLLNTEAFF; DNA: TGTGCCTGGAGGGTGGGCCCTGTTTTGTTGAACACTGAAGCTTTCTTT
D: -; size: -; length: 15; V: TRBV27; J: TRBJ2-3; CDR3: CASSFVGTSTDTQYF; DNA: TGTGCCAGCAGTTTCGTCGGGACTAGCACAGATACGCAGTATTTT
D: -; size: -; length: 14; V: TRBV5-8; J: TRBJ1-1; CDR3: CASSWRGVRTEAFF; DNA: TGTGCCAGCAGCTGGCGAGGGGTTCGGACTGAAGCTTTCTTT
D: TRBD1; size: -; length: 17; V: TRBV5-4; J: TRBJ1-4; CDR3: CASSLGQGHSANEKLFF; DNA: TGTGCCAGCAGTCTAGGACAGGGTCACTCGGCTAATGAAAAACTGTTTTTT
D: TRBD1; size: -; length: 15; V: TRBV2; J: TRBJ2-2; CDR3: CASILGQGRTGELFF; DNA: TGTGCCAGCATCCTGGGACAGGGTAGGACCGGGGAGCTGTTTTTT
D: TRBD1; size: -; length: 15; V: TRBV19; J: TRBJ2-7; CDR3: CASSPTQGAGYEQYF; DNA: TGTGCCAGTAGTCCGACACAGGGGGCTGGATACGAGCAGTACTTC
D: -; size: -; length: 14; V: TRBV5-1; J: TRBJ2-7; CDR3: CASSLAAGKNEQYF; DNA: TGCGCCAGCAGCTTGGCGGCGGGAAAGAACGAGCAGTACTTC
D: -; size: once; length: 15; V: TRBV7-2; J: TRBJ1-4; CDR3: CASSLGSGVWEKLFF; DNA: TGTGCCAGCAGCTTAGGATCGGGGGTTTGGGAAAAACTGTTTTTT
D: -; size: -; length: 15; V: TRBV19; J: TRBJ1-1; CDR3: CASSIRGSWNTEAFF; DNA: TGTGCCAGTAGTATTCGGGGCAGTTGGAACACTGAAGCTTTCTTT
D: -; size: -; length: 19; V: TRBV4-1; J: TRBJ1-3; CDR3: CASSRVGLLGGKHGNTIYF; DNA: TGCGCCAGCAGTCGCGTCGGTCTCCTGGGTGGCAAACATGGAAACACCATATATTTT
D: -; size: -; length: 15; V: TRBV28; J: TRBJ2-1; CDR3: CASSLIGSSYNEQFF; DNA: TGTGCCAGCAGTTTGATAGGAAGCTCCTACAATGAGCAGTTCTTC
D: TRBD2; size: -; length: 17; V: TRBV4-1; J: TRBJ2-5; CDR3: CASRRRTSGRGGETQYF; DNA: TGCGCCAGCAGGCGTCGGACTAGCGGGAGGGGAGGAGAGACCCAGTACTTC
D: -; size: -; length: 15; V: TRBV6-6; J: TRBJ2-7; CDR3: CASSYSINVASEQYF; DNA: TGTGCCAGCAGTTACTCGATTAATGTGGCTAGCGAACAGTACTTC
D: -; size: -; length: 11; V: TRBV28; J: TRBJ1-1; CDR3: CASTRGTEAFF; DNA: TGTGCCAGCACACGGGGCACTGAAGCTTTCTTT
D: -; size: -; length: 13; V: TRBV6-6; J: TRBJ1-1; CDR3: CASSLLRETEAFF; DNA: TGTGCCAGCAGTTTACTTCGAGAAACTGAAGCTTTCTTT
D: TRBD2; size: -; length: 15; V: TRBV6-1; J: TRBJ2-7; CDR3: CASSFVAGYGYEQYF; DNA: TGTGCCAGCAGTTTCGTAGCGGGATATGGGTACGAGCAGTACTTC
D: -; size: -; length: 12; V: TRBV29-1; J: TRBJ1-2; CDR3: CSVQPSNYGYTF; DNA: TGCAGCGTCCAACCCTCTAACTATGGCTACACCTTC
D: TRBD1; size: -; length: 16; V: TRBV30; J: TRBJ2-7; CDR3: CTWSVLPRTGSYEQYF; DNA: TGTACCTGGAGTGTACTCCCGCGGACAGGGAGTTACGAGCAGTACTTC
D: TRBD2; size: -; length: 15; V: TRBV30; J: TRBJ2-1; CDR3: CAWSTGLAGSREQFF; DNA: TGTGCCTGGAGTACGGGACTAGCGGGATCGAGGGAGCAGTTCTTC
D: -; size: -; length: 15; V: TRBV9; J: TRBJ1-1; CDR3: CASSVGTLMNTEAFF; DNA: TGTGCCAGCAGCGTCGGAACGCTCATGAACACTGAAGCTTTCTTT
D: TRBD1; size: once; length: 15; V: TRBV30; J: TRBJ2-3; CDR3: CAWSVTGGDVDTQYF; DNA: TGTGCCTGGAGTGTAACAGGGGGCGATGTAGATACGCAGTATTTT
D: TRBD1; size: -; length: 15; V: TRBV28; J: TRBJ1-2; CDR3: CASRTPDRAGNGYTF; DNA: TGTGCCAGCCGAACTCCAGACAGGGCTGGAAATGGCTACACCTTC
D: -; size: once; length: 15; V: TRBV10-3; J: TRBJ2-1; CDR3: CAISDLSGGYNEQFF; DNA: TGTGCCATCAGTGATCTTTCGGGCGGGTACAATGAGCAGTTCTTC
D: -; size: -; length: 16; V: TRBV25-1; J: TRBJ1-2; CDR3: CASSASSPRGSYGYTF; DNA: TGTGCCAGCAGTGCGTCCTCCCCCAGGGGCTCCTATGGCTACACCTTC
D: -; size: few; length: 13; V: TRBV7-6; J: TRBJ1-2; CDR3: CASSFYRAAGYTF; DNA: TGTGCCAGCAGCTTTTACAGGGCCGCTGGCTACACCTTC